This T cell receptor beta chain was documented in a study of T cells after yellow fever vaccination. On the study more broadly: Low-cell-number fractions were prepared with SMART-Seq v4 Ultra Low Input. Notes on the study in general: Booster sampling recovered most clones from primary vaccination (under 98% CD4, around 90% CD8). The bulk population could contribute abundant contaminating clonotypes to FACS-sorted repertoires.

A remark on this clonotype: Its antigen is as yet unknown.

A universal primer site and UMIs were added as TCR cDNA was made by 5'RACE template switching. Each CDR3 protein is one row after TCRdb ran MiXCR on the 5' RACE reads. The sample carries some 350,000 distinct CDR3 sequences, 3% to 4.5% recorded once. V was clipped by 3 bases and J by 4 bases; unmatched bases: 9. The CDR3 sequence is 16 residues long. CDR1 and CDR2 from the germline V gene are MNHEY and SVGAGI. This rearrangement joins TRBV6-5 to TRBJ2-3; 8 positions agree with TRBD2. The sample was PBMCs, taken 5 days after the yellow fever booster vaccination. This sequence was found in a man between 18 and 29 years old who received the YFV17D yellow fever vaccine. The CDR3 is CASSYLGGGTSDTQYF. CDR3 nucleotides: TGTGCCAGCAGTTATCTTGGCGGGGGGACTTCAGATACGCAGTATTTT.